Here is one T cell receptor (beta chain) with its context. The antigen is not known. Each CDR3 protein gets one entry after TCRdb re-called the reads with MiXCR. Found here are around 430,000 distinct CDR3 sequences, approximately 40% of them singletons; the top ten hold roughly two fifths. The CDR3 covers 13 residues. V lost 8 bases, J lost 5 bases, and 14 bases lay in between. Germline V CDR1 and CDR2: WSHSY, SAAADI. This entry belongs to a study of T cell repertoires in cytomegalovirus infection. On the study more broadly: Recently described HLA-C-restricted plus well-studied HLA-B-restricted CMV epitopes were used. Public TCR beta signatures were indicative of both CMV infection and a matching HLA type. Study conclusions and caveats: The cumulative frequency of public TCR beta families distinguished individuals who carried CMV together with the relevant HLA.

The TCR was taken from a human donor in good health (CMV status not recorded). Some clones in this sample may be carry-over from other donors' samples. J is TRBJ2-3 and V is TRBV10-2; D is perhaps TRBD2 (6 bases). The sample here was cultured PBMCs, taken from culture after CMV antigen stimulation. CDR3 coding DNA: TGCGCCAGCGGAACGGGAGTGATAGATACGCAGTATTTT. Translating it yields CASGTGVIDTQYF.